These 5 T cell receptor beta chains were sequenced from one sample in a study of liver allograft versus peripheral blood T cells. Study-level information: Recipients' peripheral blood served as the comparator for T cell receptor repertoires in transplanted livers.

TCRdb re-analysed the reads in MiXCR, keeping a single row per CDR3 protein. The sample contains roughly 14,000 distinct CDR3 sequences, roughly 22% of which appear only once. All receptors derive from a human patient who had a liver transplant. The graft donor may have given rise to some T cells.

The chain uses TRBV7-9 and TRBJ1-2, with 9 bases aligning to TRBD1. The CDR3 has 17 residues. Germline loops: CDR1 SEHNR, CDR2 FQNEAQ (reference sequence). Losses at the gene ends were 7 bases for V and 2 bases for J; bases not matched to a gene: 14. The CDR3 loop reads CASTTRDRAGLNYGYTF. DNA of the CDR3: TGTGCCAGCACCACTCGGGACAGGGCCGGCCTCAACTATGGCTACACCTTC.

By share of the sample, this clonotype is medium-sized. J is TRBJ1-1 and V is TRBV10-3; TRBD1 aligns across 8 bases. The CDR3 covers 13 residues. Germline V gene lookup returns CDR1 ENHRY and CDR2 SYGVKD. Trimming took 10 bases from V and 1 from J; bases not matched to a gene: 5. The CDR3 spells CATQTGENTEAFF. The CDR3, as DNA: TGTGCCACCCAGACAGGGGAGAACACTGAAGCTTTCTTT.

The chain joins TRBV20-1 to TRBJ1-5; 7 bases are shared with TRBD1. CDR3 length: 15 residues. The V segment lost 5 bases and the J segment 6 bases; nucleotides outside the gene matches: 13. Germline assignment: CDR1 DFQATT and CDR2 SNEGSKA (reference sequence). The CDR3 here is CSALRTGGDSQPQHF. The CDR3 DNA reads TGCAGTGCTCTACGGACAGGAGGGGACAGTCAGCCCCAGCATTTT.

This clonotype occurred many times. V is TRBV5-6 and J is TRBJ1-1, with D tentatively TRBD1 (6 bases). The CDR3 spans 13 residues. The ends were cut back, 1 base at V and 5 bases at J, with 9 bases in the middle. Germline V CDR1 and CDR2: SGHDT, YYEEEE. CDR3 loop: CASSLPQGTEAFF. In DNA form, the CDR3 reads TGTGCCAGCAGCTTGCCACAGGGAACTGAAGCTTTCTTT.

In this sample, this clonotype turned up a few times. CDR3 loop: CASNNRGNTIYF. The CDR3 DNA follows: TGTGCCAGTAACAACAGGGGAAACACCATATATTTT. The J gene is TRBJ1-3, the V gene TRBV19, with D tentatively TRBD1 (5 bases). CDR3 length: 12 residues. CDR1 and CDR2 from the germline V gene are LNHDA and SQIVND (reference sequence). V was shortened by 7 bases and J by 4 bases, with 8 bases between the two germline ends.